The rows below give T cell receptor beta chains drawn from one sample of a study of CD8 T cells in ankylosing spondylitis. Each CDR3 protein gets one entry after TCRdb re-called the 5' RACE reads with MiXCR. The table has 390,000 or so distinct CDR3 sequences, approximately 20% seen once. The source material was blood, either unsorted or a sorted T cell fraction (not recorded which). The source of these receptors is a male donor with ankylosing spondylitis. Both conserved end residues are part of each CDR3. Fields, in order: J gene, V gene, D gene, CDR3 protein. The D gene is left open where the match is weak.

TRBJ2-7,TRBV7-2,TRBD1,CASRLRGTGDLYF
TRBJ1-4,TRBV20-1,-,CSARDEGQTRKLFF
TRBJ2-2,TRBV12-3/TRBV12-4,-,CASGQLATGELFF
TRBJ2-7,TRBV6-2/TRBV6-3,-,CASSYGRRAGDYEQYF
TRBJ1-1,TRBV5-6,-,CASSYPRRPNTEAFF
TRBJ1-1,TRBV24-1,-,CATNTPPGQNTEAFF
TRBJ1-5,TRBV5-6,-,CASSLEERQPQHF
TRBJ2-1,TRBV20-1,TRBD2,CSARDFLLAGGPRQFF
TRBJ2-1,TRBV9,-,CASSPRTVYNEQFF
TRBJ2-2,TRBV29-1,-,CSANVQARGELFF
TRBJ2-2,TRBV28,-,CASSLWAANTGELFF
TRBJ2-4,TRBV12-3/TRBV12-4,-,CASSHQGNIQYF
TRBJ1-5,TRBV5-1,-,CASSSDGQGGLPQHF
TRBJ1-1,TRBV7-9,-,CASSLGGPNTEAFF
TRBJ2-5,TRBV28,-,CATHPRGDTQETQYF
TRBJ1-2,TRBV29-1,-,CSVIVQQGIHGYTF
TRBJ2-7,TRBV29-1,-,CSVLQGGDGYEQYF
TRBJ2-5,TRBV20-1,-,CSAEREETQYF
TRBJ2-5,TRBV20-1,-,CSAGFRETQYF
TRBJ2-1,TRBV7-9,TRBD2,CASSLDVAGEIYEQFF
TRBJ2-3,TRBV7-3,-,CASGKGGDTDTQYF
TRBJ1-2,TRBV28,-,CASKNGGEPNYGYTF
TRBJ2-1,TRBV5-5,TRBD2,CASSPGLAGVVYNEQFF
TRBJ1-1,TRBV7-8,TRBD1,CASRPGTENTEAFF
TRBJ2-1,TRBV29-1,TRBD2,CSVVSPKGGYGGEQFF
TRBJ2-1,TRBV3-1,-,CASSQSRARNEQFF
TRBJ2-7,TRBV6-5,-,CASSYGWRQGTYEQYF
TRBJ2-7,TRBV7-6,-,CASSLGGFRPYEQYF
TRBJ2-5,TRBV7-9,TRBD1,CASSIRTGTIQTQYF
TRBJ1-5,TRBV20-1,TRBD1,CSARSAGGYSNQPQHF
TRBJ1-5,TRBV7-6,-,CASSNLGPNQPQHF
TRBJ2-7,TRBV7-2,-,CASSSPGRSEQYF
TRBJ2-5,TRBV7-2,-,CASTWGDSRETQYF
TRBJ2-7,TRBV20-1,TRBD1,CSAGRDRAGEQYF
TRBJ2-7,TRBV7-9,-,CASSLDGPAAPYEQYF
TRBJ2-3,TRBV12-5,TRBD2,CASGWGGTTDTQYF
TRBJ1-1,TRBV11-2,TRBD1,CASSLDGTGNTEAFF
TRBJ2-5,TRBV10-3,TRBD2,CAISGSGSQETQYF
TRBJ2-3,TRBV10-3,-,CAIAVDPRGTDTQYF
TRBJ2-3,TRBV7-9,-,CASSPSPRDTDTQYF
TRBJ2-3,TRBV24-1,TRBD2,CATSERTSGGSTDTQYF
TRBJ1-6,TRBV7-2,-,CASSRSTRGQGNSPLHF
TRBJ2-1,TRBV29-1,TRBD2,CSVVSGGKYNEQFF
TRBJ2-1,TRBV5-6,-,CASSPPYTSSDEQFF
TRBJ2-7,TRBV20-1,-,CSAPAGQFTAQYF
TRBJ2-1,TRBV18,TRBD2,CASSPSAGNYNEQFF
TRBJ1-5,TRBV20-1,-,CSVLPEGGINQPQHF
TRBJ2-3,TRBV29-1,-,CSVEGPGASDTQYF
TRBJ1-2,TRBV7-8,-,CASSLTGIIRSNYGYTF
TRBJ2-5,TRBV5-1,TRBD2,CASSLGTSGPLQETQYF
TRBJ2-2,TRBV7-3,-,CASSLEGGLGTGELFF
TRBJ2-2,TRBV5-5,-,CASSLAPYTGELFF